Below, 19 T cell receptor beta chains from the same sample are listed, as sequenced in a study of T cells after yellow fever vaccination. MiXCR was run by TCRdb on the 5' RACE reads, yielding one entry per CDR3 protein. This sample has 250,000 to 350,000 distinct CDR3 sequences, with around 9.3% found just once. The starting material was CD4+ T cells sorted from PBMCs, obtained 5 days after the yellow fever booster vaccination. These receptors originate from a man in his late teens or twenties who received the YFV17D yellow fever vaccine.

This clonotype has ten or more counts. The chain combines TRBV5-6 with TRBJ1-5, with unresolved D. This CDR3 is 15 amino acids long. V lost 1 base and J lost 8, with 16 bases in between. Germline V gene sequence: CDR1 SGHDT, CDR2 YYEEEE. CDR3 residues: CASSLHTTLGEPQHF. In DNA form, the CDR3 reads TGTGCCAGCAGCTTGCATACAACCCTCGGGGAGCCCCAGCATTTT.

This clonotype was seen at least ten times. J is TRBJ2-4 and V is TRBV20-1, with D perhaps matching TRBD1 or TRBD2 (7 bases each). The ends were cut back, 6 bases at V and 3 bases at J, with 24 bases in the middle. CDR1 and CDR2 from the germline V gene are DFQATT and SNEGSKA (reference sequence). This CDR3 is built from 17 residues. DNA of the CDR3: TGCAGTGCCAGGGGGTGGGAGGGGGCTAGTGGCAAAAACATTCAGTACTTC. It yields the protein CSARGWEGASGKNIQYF.

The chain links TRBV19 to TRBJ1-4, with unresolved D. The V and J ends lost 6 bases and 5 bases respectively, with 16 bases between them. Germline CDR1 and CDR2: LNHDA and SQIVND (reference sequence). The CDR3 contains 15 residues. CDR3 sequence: CASRRSGLGNEKLFF. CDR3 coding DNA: TGTGCCAGTAGAAGGTCGGGCCTGGGAAATGAAAAACTGTTTTTT.

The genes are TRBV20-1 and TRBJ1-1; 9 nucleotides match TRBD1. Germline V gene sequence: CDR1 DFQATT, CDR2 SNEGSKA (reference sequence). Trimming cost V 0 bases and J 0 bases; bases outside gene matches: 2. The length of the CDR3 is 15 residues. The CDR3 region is CSARDDRGLNTEAFF. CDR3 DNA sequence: TGCAGTGCTAGAGACGACAGGGGGTTGAACACTGAAGCTTTCTTT.

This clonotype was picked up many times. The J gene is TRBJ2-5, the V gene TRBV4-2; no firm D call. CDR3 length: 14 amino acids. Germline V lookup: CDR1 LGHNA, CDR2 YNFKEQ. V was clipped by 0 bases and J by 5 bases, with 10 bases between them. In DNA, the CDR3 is TGTGCCAGCAGCCAAGATCCCGAGCACGAGACCCAGTACTTC. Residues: CASSQDPEHETQYF.

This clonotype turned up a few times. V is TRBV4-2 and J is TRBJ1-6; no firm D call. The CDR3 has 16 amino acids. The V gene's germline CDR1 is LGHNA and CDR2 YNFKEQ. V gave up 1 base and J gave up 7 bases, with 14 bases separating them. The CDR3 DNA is TGTGCCAGCAGCCAAGCTGGCGGGTGGTCCAATTCACCCCTCCACTTT. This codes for CASSQAGGWSNSPLHF.

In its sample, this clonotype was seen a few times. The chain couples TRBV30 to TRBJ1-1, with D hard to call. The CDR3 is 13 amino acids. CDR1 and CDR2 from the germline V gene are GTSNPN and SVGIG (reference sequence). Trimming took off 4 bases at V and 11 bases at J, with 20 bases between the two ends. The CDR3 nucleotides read TGTGCCTGGACTTCGGATGGGCCCCGGGAGGCTTTCTTT. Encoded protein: CAWTSDGPREAFF.

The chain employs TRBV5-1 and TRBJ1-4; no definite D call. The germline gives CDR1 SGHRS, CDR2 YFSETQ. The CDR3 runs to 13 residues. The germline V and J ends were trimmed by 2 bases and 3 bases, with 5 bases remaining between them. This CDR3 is CASSFSPNEKLFF. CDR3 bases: TGCGCCAGCAGCTTTTCGCCTAATGAAAAACTGTTTTTT.

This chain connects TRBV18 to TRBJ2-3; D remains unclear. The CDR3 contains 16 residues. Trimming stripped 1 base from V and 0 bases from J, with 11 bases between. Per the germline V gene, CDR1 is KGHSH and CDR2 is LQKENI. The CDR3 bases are TGTGCCAGCTCACCACGCGCCTACCTTAGCACAGATACGCAGTATTTT. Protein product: CASSPRAYLSTDTQYF.

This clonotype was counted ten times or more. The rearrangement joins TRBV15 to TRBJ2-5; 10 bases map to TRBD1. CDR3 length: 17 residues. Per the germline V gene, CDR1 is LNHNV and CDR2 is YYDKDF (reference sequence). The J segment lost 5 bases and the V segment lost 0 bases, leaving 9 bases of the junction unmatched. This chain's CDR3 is CATSRDYPGTGDETQYF. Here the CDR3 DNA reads TGTGCCACCAGCAGAGATTATCCCGGGACAGGGGATGAGACCCAGTACTTC.

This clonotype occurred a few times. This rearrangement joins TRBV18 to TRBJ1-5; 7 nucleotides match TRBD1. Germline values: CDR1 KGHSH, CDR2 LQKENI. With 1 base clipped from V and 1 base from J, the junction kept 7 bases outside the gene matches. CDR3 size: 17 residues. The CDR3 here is CASSPRQGTASNQPQHF. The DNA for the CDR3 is TGTGCCAGCTCACCACGCCAAGGGACAGCCAGCAATCAGCCCCAGCATTTT.

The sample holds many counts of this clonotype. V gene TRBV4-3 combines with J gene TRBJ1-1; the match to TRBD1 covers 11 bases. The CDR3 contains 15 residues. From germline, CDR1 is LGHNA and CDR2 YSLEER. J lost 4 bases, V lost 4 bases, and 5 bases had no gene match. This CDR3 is CASSPTGQGATEAFF. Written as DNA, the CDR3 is TGCGCCAGCAGCCCTACCGGACAGGGGGCCACTGAAGCTTTCTTT.

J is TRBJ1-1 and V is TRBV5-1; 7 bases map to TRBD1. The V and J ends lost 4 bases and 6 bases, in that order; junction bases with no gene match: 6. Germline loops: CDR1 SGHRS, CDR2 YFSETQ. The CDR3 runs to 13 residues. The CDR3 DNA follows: TGCGCCAGCAGCCTCCAGGGGGTGGCTGAAGCTTTCTTT. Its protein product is CASSLQGVAEAFF.

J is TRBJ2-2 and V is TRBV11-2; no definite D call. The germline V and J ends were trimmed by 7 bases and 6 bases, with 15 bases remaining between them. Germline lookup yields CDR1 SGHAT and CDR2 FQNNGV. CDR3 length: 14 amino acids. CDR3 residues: CASTQTGPPGELFF. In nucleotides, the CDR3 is TGTGCCAGCACCCAAACCGGGCCCCCCGGGGAGCTGTTTTTT.

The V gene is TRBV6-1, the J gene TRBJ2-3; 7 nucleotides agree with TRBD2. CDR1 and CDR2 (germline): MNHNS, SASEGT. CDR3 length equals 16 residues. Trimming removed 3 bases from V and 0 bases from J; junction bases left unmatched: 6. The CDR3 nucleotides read TGTGCCAGCAGTGAGCGGAAGCGGGGTAGCACAGATACGCAGTATTTT. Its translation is CASSERKRGSTDTQYF.

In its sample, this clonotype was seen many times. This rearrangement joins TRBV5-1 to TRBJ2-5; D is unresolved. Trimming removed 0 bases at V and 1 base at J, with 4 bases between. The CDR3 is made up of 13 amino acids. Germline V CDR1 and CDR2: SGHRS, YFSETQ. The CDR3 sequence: CASSLGAQETQYF. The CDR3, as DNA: TGCGCCAGCAGCTTGGGAGCCCAAGAGACCCAGTACTTC.

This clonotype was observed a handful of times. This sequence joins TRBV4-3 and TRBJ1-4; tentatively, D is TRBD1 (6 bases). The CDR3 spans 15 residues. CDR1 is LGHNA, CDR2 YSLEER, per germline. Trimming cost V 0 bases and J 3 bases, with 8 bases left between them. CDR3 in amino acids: CASSQEEGANEKLFF. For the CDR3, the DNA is TGCGCCAGCAGCCAAGAGGAGGGGGCTAATGAAAAACTGTTTTTT.

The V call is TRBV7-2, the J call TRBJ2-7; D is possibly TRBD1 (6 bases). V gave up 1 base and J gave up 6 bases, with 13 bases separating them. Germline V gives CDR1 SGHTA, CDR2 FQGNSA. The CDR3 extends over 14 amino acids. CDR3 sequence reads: CASSLVRDTAEQYF. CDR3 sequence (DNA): TGTGCCAGCAGCTTAGTTCGGGACACGGCCGAGCAGTACTTC.

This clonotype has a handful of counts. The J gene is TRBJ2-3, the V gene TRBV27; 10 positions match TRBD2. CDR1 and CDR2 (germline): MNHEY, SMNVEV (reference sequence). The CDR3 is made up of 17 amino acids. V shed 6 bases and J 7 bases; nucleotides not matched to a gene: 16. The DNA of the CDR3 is TGTGCCAGCAGCCGCCCAGGGAAAGCGGGGGGGCGTAATACGCAGTATTTT. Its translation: CASSRPGKAGGRNTQYF.